Presented here are 29 T cell receptor beta chains from one specimen sequenced in a study of shared T cell receptors in the human thymus. TCRdb keeps only in-frame clones here, not all; method: immunoSEQ multiplex PCR. The table has approximately 730,000 clones, approximately 83% seen once. The sample was also reused in another study, on human thymus T cells.

The sequencing input was thymocytes. The receptors derive from a girl under two years old with a congenital heart defect.

The rearrangement links TRBV2 to TRBJ1-2; 7 bases are shared with TRBD1. The V and J ends lost 5 bases and 3 bases, in that order; junction bases with no gene match: 6. The CDR3 is 14 amino acids. Germline V gene lookup returns CDR1 SNHLY and CDR2 FYNNEI. CDR3: CASSQQGLDYGYTF. The CDR3 nucleotides are TGTGCCAGCAGTCAACAGGGGTTGGACTATGGCTACACCTTC.

The rearrangement joins TRBV11-3 to TRBJ2-1; 8 bases line up with TRBD1. Losses at the gene ends were 0 bases for V and 7 bases for J; bases not matched to a gene: 11. Per germline, CDR1 SGHNT and CDR2 YENEEA. This CDR3 has 17 residues. This CDR3 is CASSLDGNPGGVNEQFF. As DNA, the CDR3 is TGTGCCAGCAGCTTAGATGGGAATCCAGGGGGCGTAAATGAGCAGTTCTTC.

V is TRBV27 and J is TRBJ2-5, with D maybe TRBD2 (6 bases). The CDR3 loop spans 19 amino acids. Looked up from germline, CDR1 is MNHEY and CDR2 is SMNVEV (reference sequence). Trimming stripped 2 bases from V and 0 bases from J, with 22 bases between. The chain's CDR3 is CASSLKSVAALWYQETQYF. The DNA for the CDR3 is TGTGCCAGCAGTTTAAAATCGGTAGCGGCCCTCTGGTACCAAGAGACCCAGTACTTC.

The CDR3 loop reads CASSQSGSNTEAFF. The CDR3 nucleotides read TGTGCCAGCAGCCAATCAGGGTCGAACACTGAAGCTTTCTTT. The rearrangement uses TRBV14 and TRBJ1-1, with D possibly TRBD1 on 5 matching bases. Trimming stripped 2 bases from V and 1 base from J, with 8 bases between. Per the germline V gene, CDR1 is SGHDN and CDR2 is FVKESK. This CDR3 has 14 residues.

The V call is TRBV5-6, the J call TRBJ2-2, with a possible D match to TRBD1 (5 bases). Germline V gene lookup returns CDR1 SGHDT and CDR2 YYEEEE. The CDR3 has 15 residues. The V and J ends lost 0 bases and 5 bases respectively, with 11 bases between them. CDR3 DNA sequence: TGTGCCAGCAGCTTGGACCAGGGTGGAACCGGGGAGCTGTTTTTT. Encoded protein: CASSLDQGGTGELFF.

This chain uses TRBV27 with TRBJ2-1; D perhaps matches TRBD1 (6 bases). CDR1 MNHEY and CDR2 SMNVEV come from the germline V gene (reference sequence). This CDR3 comprises 16 residues. Trimming removed 3 bases from V and 4 bases from J, with 16 bases in between. The CDR3 reads CASSFTRGHEYNEQFF. CDR3 coding DNA: TGTGCCAGCAGTTTCACGAGGGGACATGAGTACAATGAGCAGTTCTTC.

The gene calls are TRBV7-9 and TRBJ2-7; weak D call: TRBD2 (5 bases). The CDR3 is made up of 14 amino acids. Germline V gene lookup returns CDR1 SEHNR and CDR2 FQNEAQ (reference sequence). Trimming shortened V by 5 bases and J by 6 bases, and 17 bases separated the two germline ends. CDR3: CASSLDHPGSEQYF. CDR3 nucleotides: TGTGCCAGCAGCCTAGATCATCCGGGGTCCGAGCAGTACTTC. Using reference TRBV7-9 and TRBJ2-7 for the parts outside the CDR3, the full variable domain is DTGVSQNPRHKITKRGQNVTFRCDPISEHNRLYWYRQTLGQGPEFLTYFQNEAQLEKSRLLSDRFSAERPKGSFSTLEIQRTEQGDSAMYLCASSLDHPGSEQYFGPGTRLTVT.

The V gene is TRBV5-6, the J gene TRBJ2-7, with TRBD1 as a possible D gene (5 bases). Germline V gives CDR1 SGHDT, CDR2 YYEEEE. This CDR3 comprises 15 residues. Trimming removed 1 base from V and 0 bases from J, with 11 bases in between. DNA of the CDR3: TGTGCCAGCAGCTTGTACACAGGAGACTCCTACGAGCAGTACTTC. Encoded protein: CASSLYTGDSYEQYF.

The rearrangement joins TRBV7-9 to TRBJ1-2, with D tentatively TRBD1 (5 bases). V dropped 5 bases and J dropped 2 bases, with 21 bases sitting between them. Germline V gene data show CDR1 as SEHNR and CDR2 as FQNEAQ (reference sequence). This CDR3 is 17 amino acids long. The CDR3 is CASSLPSGTGVNYGYTF. Here the CDR3 DNA reads TGTGCCAGCAGCCTTCCCTCCGGGACGGGGGTCAACTATGGCTACACCTTC.

This chain uses TRBV5-5 with TRBJ1-4; the match to TRBD1 covers 7 bases. The V gene end was trimmed by 4 bases and the J gene end by 5 bases; junction bases not matched to a gene: 11. Germline V lookup: CDR1 SGHKS, CDR2 YYEKEE (reference sequence). The CDR3 is 16 residues long. CDR3 in DNA: TGTGCCAGCAGCGCCGGGCCGGGACAGCCAAATGAAAAACTGTTTTTT. Translated, it gives CASSAGPGQPNEKLFF.

This chain links TRBV27 with TRBJ2-1; TRBD2 matches at 11 bases. The germline gives CDR1 MNHEY, CDR2 SMNVEV (reference sequence). The length of the CDR3 is 18 residues. After removal of 3 bases from V and 1 base from J, the junction contained 8 bases not matched to a gene. In DNA form, the CDR3 reads TGTGCCAGCAGTTTTAGCGGGGGGGAATTAAATTCCTACAATGAGCAGTTCTTC. Residues: CASSFSGGELNSYNEQFF.

J is TRBJ2-1 and V is TRBV29-1, with TRBD1 as a possible D gene (6 bases). The germline V and J ends were trimmed by 4 bases and 5 bases, with 15 bases remaining between them. The CDR3 has 14 residues. The germline V gene has CDR1 SQVTM and CDR2 ANQGSEA. The CDR3 DNA reads TGCAGCGTTGCTCGGGACATACCTAACAATGAGCAGTTCTTC. This translates into CSVARDIPNNEQFF.

The chain couples TRBV7-6 to TRBJ1-2; 7 bases agree with TRBD1. This CDR3 spans 18 amino acids. Germline lookup yields CDR1 SGHVS and CDR2 FNYEAQ. V shed 1 base, J shed 4 bases, and the junction held 15 bases outside the gene matches. In DNA, the CDR3 is TGTGCCAGCAGCTTAGGAAGTAGGGGGCAGGTGGAGGTCTATGGCTACACCTTC. The encoded protein is CASSLGSRGQVEVYGYTF.

V gene TRBV5-1 combines with J gene TRBJ1-1; D is perhaps TRBD1 (5 bases). Trimming left V 0 bases short and J 1 base short, with 22 bases between. CDR1 is SGHRS and CDR2 is YFSETQ in the germline V gene. This CDR3 is 19 amino acids long. CDR3 sequence: CASSLGAVRMGQRNTEAFF. In DNA, the CDR3 is TGCGCCAGCAGCTTGGGAGCAGTGAGGATGGGGCAGAGGAACACTGAAGCTTTCTTT.

V usage is TRBV19 and J usage is TRBJ2-5, with D maybe TRBD1 (6 bases). This CDR3 contains 14 residues. Trimming shortened V by 6 bases and J by 2 bases, and 13 bases separated the two germline ends. CDR1 and CDR2 (germline): LNHDA, SQIVND (reference sequence). This chain's CDR3 is CASSVGQTQETQYF. The CDR3 region has the DNA TGTGCCAGTAGCGTCGGACAGACTCAAGAGACCCAGTACTTC.

On this clone: One junction end does not reproduce the germline sequence, and a read error may be involved. Other DNA sequences in the same sample also yield this CDR3. The chain couples TRBV4-1 to TRBJ1-6, with 7 bases identical to TRBD1. CDR3 size: 14 residues. Germline V CDR1 and CDR2: MGHRA, YSYEKL. CDR3 sequence: CASSHDRDNSPLHF. In DNA, the CDR3 is TGCGCCAGCAGCCACGACAGGGATAATTCCCCCCTCCACTTT.

The CDR3 spells CASSLETGLGGYTF. The CDR3 nucleotides read TGTGCCAGCAGCTTGGAGACAGGCCTGGGGGGCTACACCTTC. The V gene is TRBV5-6, the J gene TRBJ1-2, with a tentative D call TRBD1 (6 bases). Germline CDR1 reads SGHDT; CDR2 reads YYEEEE. Trimming took off 0 bases at V and 8 bases at J, with 14 bases between the two ends. The CDR3 consists of 14 residues.

V gene TRBV5-1 combines with J gene TRBJ2-3; D gene ambiguous. The V and J ends lost 3 bases and 1 base respectively, with 18 bases between them. The CDR3 runs 17 residues. Germline V lookup: CDR1 SGHRS, CDR2 YFSETQ. CDR3 amino acids: CASSCFARHKCTDTQYF. The DNA for the CDR3 is TGCGCCAGCAGCTGTTTCGCGAGACATAAATGCACAGATACGCAGTATTTT.

This rearrangement joins TRBV7-2 to TRBJ1-1, with TRBD1 identical over 7 bases. The CDR3 is made up of 14 amino acids. Looked up from germline, CDR1 is SGHTA and CDR2 is FQGNSA. The V segment lost 5 bases and the J segment 0 bases; nucleotides outside the gene matches: 3. The CDR3 DNA reads as TGTGCCAGCAGCATTGACAGGGTGAACACTGAAGCTTTCTTT. It codes for CASSIDRVNTEAFF.

The chain recombines TRBV10-2 with TRBJ1-3, with unresolved D. V lost 3 bases and J lost 4, with 13 bases in between. CDR3 length: 15 amino acids. Germline CDR1 WSHSY, CDR2 SAAADI. CDR3 nucleotides: TGCGCCAGCAGTGAACGCCGCGGGAGCGGAAACACCATATATTTT. It is translated as CASSERRGSGNTIYF.

This clone was detected only a few times. The V call is TRBV9, the J call TRBJ1-4; D is unclear. This CDR3 is 17 amino acids long. CDR1 is SGDLS, CDR2 YYNGEE, per germline. The V end was cut by 0 bases, the J end by 0 bases, with 12 bases between. CDR3 in amino acids: CASSVEVSGTTNEKLFF. The CDR3 DNA follows: TGTGCCAGCAGCGTAGAGGTTTCGGGGACAACTAATGAAAAACTGTTTTTT.

The chain recombines TRBV21-1 with TRBJ2-3; TRBD1, the D gene given by the table, was not confirmed from the DNA. TRBV21-1 is given as a pseudogene. The CDR3 covers 15 residues. CDR3 residues: CASSTRPGTGFRRYF. The CDR3 DNA reads as TGTGCCAGCAGCACCCGTCCCGGGACAGGGTTCCGGCGGTATTTT.

V is TRBV9 and J is TRBJ1-2; D is uncertain. There are 14 residues in the CDR3. V lost 0 bases and J 5 bases, leaving 11 bases between the germline ends. Per germline, CDR1 SGDLS and CDR2 YYNGEE. DNA for the CDR3: TGTGCCAGCAGCGTAGGGAGGGAAATATATGGCTACACCTTC. This sequence encodes CASSVGREIYGYTF.

V and J are TRBV5-1 and TRBJ1-1, with TRBD1 as a possible D gene (6 bases). The germline V gene has CDR1 SGHRS and CDR2 YFSETQ. The ends were cut back, 4 bases at V and 6 bases at J, with 16 bases in the middle. This CDR3 spans 14 amino acids. CDR3 region: CASSLPEGGSEAFF. The DNA for the CDR3 is TGCGCCAGCAGCCTCCCCGAGGGGGGGTCTGAAGCTTTCTTT.

The chain recombines TRBV15 with TRBJ2-7, with no clear D. CDR1 and CDR2 (germline): LNHNV, YYDKDF (reference sequence). V lost 0 bases and J lost 2, with 5 bases in between. The CDR3 has 13 residues. The CDR3 protein is CATSREATYEQYF. The CDR3 nucleotides are TGTGCCACCAGCAGAGAAGCAACCTACGAGCAGTACTTC.

On this clone: Because the CDR3's place on the DNA is in doubt, the DNA is left out and the CDR3 is given as listed by TCRdb. V is TRBV19 and J is TRBJ1-2; TRBD1, the table's D call, was not compared with the DNA. Germline values: CDR1 LNHDA, CDR2 SQIVND (reference sequence). The CDR3 totals 13 residues, both ends included. The CDR3: CASSISLQNGYTF.

CDR3 protein: CASSQQLGLAPAYEQYF. The CDR3 DNA sequence: TGCGCCAGCAGCCAACAACTCGGACTAGCTCCGGCCTACGAGCAGTACTTC. V and J are TRBV4-1 and TRBJ2-7, with 8 bases fitting TRBD2. Germline V CDR1 and CDR2: MGHRA, YSYEKL. The CDR3 consists of 17 residues. V dropped 2 bases and J dropped 2; count of bases not matched to a gene: 11.

The CDR3: CATLLNEQYF. The CDR3 DNA reads TGTGCCACCTTACTGAACGAGCAGTACTTC. The chain uses TRBV25-1 and TRBJ2-5; D is unclear. The tail of the sequence fits TRBJ2-7 better, so the J call may be wrong. The CDR3 has 10 residues. Per germline, CDR1 MGHDK and CDR2 SYGVNS.

This rearrangement joins TRBV14 to TRBJ1-6; 7 bases match TRBD1. V was pared by 1 base and J by 0 bases, with 21 bases of the junction left unmatched. From germline, CDR1 is SGHDN and CDR2 FVKESK. The CDR3 is 23 amino acids. As DNA, the CDR3 is TGTGCCAGCAGCCAAGCGATGACAGGGACCAAGGGAGCACTATTCTCCTATAATTCACCCCTCCACTTT. Encoded protein: CASSQAMTGTKGALFSYNSPLHF.